This T cell receptor (beta chain) was recorded in a study of CD8+CD57+ T cells in acquired aplastic anemia (dated 2018 in TCRdb). Concerning the study at large: Extracted DNA from sorted CD4+ and CD8+ cells averaged about 2.9 ug, ranging from roughly 0.17 to 27.4 ug. CD8+CD57+ expansion was defined as a frequency above the mean frequency observed in healthy subjects.

The CDR3 contains 14 residues, cysteine and phenylalanine counted. Only the CDR3 portion is preserved as DNA: 42 bases, with reading frame beginning at the first base. CDR1 and CDR2 (MNHEY, SMNVEV) derive from the germline V gene (reference sequence). V is reduced by 3 bases and J by 0 bases, leaving a spacing of 9 bases between them. General findings and caveats noted by the study authors: Approximately 31 CD8+ CDR3 sequences were found in both patients and controls but appeared to be highly expressed in patients and within the immunodominant clones of the patients. CD8+ Simpson's diversity did not differ significantly between patients and healthy controls (P=0.060).

Genomic DNA served as template for TCR beta VDJ combination and CDR3 sequence profiling. TCR repertoire sequencing was run on an Illumina HiSeq 2000. Concerning the study's data processing: Repertoire assessment relied on Simpson's diversity index, CDR3 size and DJ length profiles, and TRBV/TRBJ rearrangement plots. Whichever DNA sequence was most abundant in the deep sequencing data was defined as the immunodominant clone. CDR3 amino acid sequences were checked for sharing across subjects and were also compared against the VDJdb database and published repertoires. TCRdb handled the public reads itself, with Q25 trimming in fastp and clone calling in MiXCR, and kept productive beta chains. Identical CDR3 proteins give one entry, which carries the most common genes and DNA. In this record, the V and J calls reflect TCRdb's handling and not the investigators' own analysis. This sample holds more than 150,000 distinct CDR3 sequences; under 50% were observed only once. 1.8% of the sample goes to the ten largest clones.

The patients picked for sequencing were ones in whom flow cytometry had shown an expansion of CD8+CD57+ cells. Every patient had severe acquired aplastic anemia, diagnosed using the International Study of Aplastic Anemia and Agranulocytosis and Camitta criteria. Patients had received no therapy at the time of blood sampling. The study deep-sequenced TCR repertoires of sorted CD4+ and CD8+ blood T cells from severe aplastic anemia patients and healthy subjects. Patients were enrolled under clinicaltrials.gov protocols 00001620, 01623167, 00001397, 00071045, 00081523 and 00961064 in the USA. Ficoll-Paque density gradient centrifugation was used to isolate peripheral blood mononuclear cells. Before DNA was extracted, CD4+ and CD8+ T cells were sorted using either FACS or magnetic beads. Turning to this clonotype: It lacks a known antigen. No base-level quality is on record; no much larger clone is a single base apart.

This clonotype originated in a human donor with aplastic anemia. The rearrangement joined TRBV27 to TRBJ2-7; the D element might be TRBD1 or TRBD2, as each aligns at 5 bases. Sequencing input: sorted CD4+, CD8+, or CD8+CD57+ T cells (not recorded which) from PBMCs. CDR3 reads: CASSLKGSSYEQYF. Read as DNA, the sequence is TGTGCCAGCAGTTTGAAGGGGAGCTCCTACGAGCAGTACTTC.